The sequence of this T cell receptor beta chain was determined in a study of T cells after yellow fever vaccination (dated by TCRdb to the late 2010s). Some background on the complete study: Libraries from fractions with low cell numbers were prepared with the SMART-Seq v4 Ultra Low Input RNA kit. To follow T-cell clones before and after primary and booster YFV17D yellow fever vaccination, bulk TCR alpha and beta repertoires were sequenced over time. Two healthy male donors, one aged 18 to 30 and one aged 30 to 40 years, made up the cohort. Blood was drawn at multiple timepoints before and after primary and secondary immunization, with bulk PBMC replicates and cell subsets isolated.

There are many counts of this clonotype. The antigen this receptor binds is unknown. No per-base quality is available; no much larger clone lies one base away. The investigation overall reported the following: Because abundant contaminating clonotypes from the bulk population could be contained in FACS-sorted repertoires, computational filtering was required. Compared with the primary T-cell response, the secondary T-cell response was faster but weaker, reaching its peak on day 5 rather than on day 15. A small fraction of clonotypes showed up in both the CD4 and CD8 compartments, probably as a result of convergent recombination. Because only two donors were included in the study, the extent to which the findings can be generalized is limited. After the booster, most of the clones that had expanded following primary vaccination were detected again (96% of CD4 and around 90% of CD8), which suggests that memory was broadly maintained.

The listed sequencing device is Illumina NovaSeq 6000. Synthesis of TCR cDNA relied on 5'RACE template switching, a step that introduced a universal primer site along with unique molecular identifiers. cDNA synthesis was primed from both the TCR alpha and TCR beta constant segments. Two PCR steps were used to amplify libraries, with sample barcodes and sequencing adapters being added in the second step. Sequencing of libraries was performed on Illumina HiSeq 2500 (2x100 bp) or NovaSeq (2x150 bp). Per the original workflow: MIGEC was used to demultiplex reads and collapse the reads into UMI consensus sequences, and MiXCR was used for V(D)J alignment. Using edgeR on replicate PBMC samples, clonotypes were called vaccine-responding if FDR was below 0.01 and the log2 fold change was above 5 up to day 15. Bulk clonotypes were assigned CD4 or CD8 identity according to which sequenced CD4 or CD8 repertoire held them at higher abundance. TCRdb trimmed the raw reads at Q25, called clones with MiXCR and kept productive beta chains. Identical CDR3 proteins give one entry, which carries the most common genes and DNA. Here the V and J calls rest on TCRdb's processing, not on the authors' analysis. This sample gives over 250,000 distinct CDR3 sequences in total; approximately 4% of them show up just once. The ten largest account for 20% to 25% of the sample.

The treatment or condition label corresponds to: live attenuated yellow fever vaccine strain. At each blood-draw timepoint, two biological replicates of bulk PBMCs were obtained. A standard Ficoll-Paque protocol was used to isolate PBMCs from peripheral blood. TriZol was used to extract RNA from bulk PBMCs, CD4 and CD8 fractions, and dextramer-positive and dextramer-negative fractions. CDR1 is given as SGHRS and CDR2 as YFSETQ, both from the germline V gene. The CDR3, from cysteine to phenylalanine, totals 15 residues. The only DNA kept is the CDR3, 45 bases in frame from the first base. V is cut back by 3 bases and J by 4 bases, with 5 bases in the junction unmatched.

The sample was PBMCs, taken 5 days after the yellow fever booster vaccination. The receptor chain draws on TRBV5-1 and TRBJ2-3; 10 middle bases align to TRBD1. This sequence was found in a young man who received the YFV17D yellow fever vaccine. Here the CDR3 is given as CASSSGQGVSDTQYF. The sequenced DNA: TGCGCCAGCAGCTCCGGACAGGGGGTATCAGATACGCAGTATTTT. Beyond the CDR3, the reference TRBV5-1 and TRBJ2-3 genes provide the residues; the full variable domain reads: KAGVTQTPRYLIKTRGQQVTLSCSPISGHRSVSWYQQTPGQGLQFLFEYFSETQRNKGNFPGRFSGRQFSNSRSEMNVSTLELGDSALYLCASSSGQGVSDTQYFGPGTRLTVL.